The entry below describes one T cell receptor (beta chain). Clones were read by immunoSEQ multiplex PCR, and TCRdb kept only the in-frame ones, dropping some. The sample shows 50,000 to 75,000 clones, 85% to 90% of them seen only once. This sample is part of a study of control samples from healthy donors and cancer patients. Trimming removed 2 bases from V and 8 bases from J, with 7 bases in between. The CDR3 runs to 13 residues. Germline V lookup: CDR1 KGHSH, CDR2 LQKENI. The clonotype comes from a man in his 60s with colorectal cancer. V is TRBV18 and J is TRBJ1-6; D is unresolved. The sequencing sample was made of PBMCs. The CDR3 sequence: CASSPTADSPLHF. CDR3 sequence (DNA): TGTGCCAGCTCACCAACGGCCGATTCACCCCTCCACTTT.